This T cell receptor (beta chain) was observed in a study of cytomegalovirus exposure and HLA in healthy donors (dated by TCRdb to between 2016 and 2019). In terms of the full investigation: An earlier analysis of roughly 500 of the donors reported over 250 Gb of sequence data and 117 million unique TCR beta sequences obtained from about 179 million T cells. Roughly 300 gigabases of sequencing data and roughly 80 million unique TCR sequences made up an early release that covered fewer than 650 HLA-typed donors. The genetic ancestry cluster associated with self-reported Caucasian donors included around four fifths of the 398 genotyped donors. The study aimed to test whether cataloging public T cell receptors could reveal signatures of past pathogen exposure. The study used immunosequencing to profile the T cell repertoires of approximately 690 subjects and linked those repertoires to cytomegalovirus serostatus. Besides the first cohort of approximately 710 subjects, a separate validation cohort made up of around 120 different subjects was used. The study combined high-throughput TCR immunosequencing, statistical association of individual TCRs with disease status, and machine learning to predict cytomegalovirus infection status. To study patterns of TCR occurrence, a later analysis re-analyzed previously published TCR beta repertoires from 700 or so donors and added high-resolution HLA genotyping. Rather than using new phenotypic data, the later analysis identified candidate immune exposures from TCR beta sequences and from how often those sequences occurred across donors. An earlier analysis of fewer than 700 of the donors applied high-throughput TCR beta sequencing to assess whether each TCR beta V gene segment acted as functional or pseudogenic. Donor age, sex, ethnicity and CMV serostatus were compiled alongside the repertoire data. Genome-wide SNP genotypes for about three fifths of the 666 donors were used in a later genetic analysis, which treated that subset as a discovery cohort. All discovery cohort repertoires had been generated using a single sequencing platform. Both class I and class II loci were covered by HLA typing, at four-digit resolution. Typing coverage differed by locus: A, B, C, DRB1 and DQB1 were typed in roughly 629-630 donors, DQA1 in about 550, DPA1 in 600 to 610, and DPB1 in about 450. Roughly 5 DR-DQ haplotypes were treated as single units for association and clustering because of strong linkage in the cohort. Among 300 to 500 genotyped donors of the cohort, an average of about 240,000 unique TCR beta nucleotide sequences was sequenced per donor, of which 15% to 20% were non-productive. The paper as a whole reports these results and caveats: At a false discovery rate of 0.05, a later analysis linked around 17,000 TCR beta sequences to specific HLA alleles. A cluster of highly shared sequence variants was judged likely to represent a technical artifact of the sequencing pipeline. For the cohort, immune exposure information was limited to CMV serostatus. Most TCR sequences were observed very rarely across donors, whereas some public TCRs were present in many individuals. Because HLA typing was unavailable for some donors at each locus, only the typed subset was used in association tests. The cohort was sequenced for TCR beta chains only, and without alpha or paired-chain data the features that could be detected were limited. The classifier was reported to diagnose cytomegalovirus status with high specificity and sensitivity in both the original cohort and the validation cohort. Some IMGT-functional V segments, including TRBV6-2 and TRBV6-3, could not be told apart with the 87-base-pair reads, so those segments were excluded. In a later analysis, most CMV-associated TCR beta chains were found to appear HLA-restricted, with HLA associations seemingly driven largely by CMV exposure. A further reported finding was that TCR beta sequences accurately predicted the HLA-A and HLA-B alleles for most subjects in the first cohort. In a later genetic analysis, fewer N-insertions in productive TCRs were reported among donors in an Asian-associated ancestry cluster than the approximately 670-donor mean. A few of the identified cytomegalovirus-associated TCR beta chains were confirmed in vitro to be specific for cytomegalovirus antigens. The study gave a list of around 170 TCR beta chains associated with cytomegalovirus. Strong co-occurrence of HLA alleles, especially DR and DQ, made assigning TCR associations to individual alleles difficult. An association between a missense DCLRE1C variant and V-gene and J-gene trimming of TCR beta chains was found in a later genetic analysis and replicated in an independent cohort. In a later analysis, several top co-occurrence clusters were reported to appear linked to parvovirus B19, influenza, CMV and Epstein-Barr virus. In a later analysis, the rate of TCR association differed among HLA loci, with DRB1 alleles having the most associated TCRs and HLA-C alleles having the fewest. In an earlier analysis of about 540 of the donors, most TCR beta V segments were observed in productive rearrangements about 87% or about 30% of the time, broadly matching IMGT annotations. According to the authors, the approach could potentially be generalized to other disease states and immunological phenotypes. Roughly uniform sequencing depth across donors was assumed in presence/absence analyses, although this assumption may not hold. About 15 rarely observed V segments, including chromosome 9 orphons, were excluded from the earlier analysis of several hundred of the donors because counts were too low. Linkage disequilibrium might explain the correlated functional status among segregating V segments, but an unknown experimental factor could not be excluded. In a later analysis, HLA-associated TCR beta chains were found to be more clonally expanded and to have lower generation probabilities than equally common non-associated chains.

The library was produced with the immunoSEQ multiplex PCR assay. For the multiplex PCR, a mixture combining 60 forward primers for TCR Vbeta segments and 13 reverse primers for TCR Jbeta segments was used. The CDR3 region of rearranged TCR beta genes was amplified from genomic DNA by a multiplex PCR assay. The amplified TCR beta libraries were sequenced on the Illumina HiSeq System as 87-base-pair reads. For the original study's pipeline: In a later analysis, some 80 million unique TCR beta chains were counted across the approximately 640 repertoires, and about 10 million of these chains were shared by at least two donors. Raw reads were error-corrected and collapsed into unique sequences by a nearest-neighbor algorithm in which closely related sequences were merged to remove PCR and sequencing errors. V, D and J gene segments were assigned by aligning CDR3 sequences to IMGT reference sequences. For a sequence to be retained, a match of at least six nucleotides was required to both a V gene segment and a J gene segment. Rearrangements were classified as productive when the CDR3 lacked stop codons and remained in frame with V and J, and all other rearrangements were classified as non-productive. Following IMGT convention, CDR3 was defined as the stretch from the second conserved V-encoded cysteine up to the conserved J-encoded phenylalanine. The earlier analysis of about 570 of the donors excluded any sequence lacking an unambiguous match to a single V gene segment. An earlier analysis of fewer than 650 of the donors classified V segments as functional when productive rearrangements were above 56.7% and as segregating when the standard deviation between donors was above 5%. A statistical classification framework was built to diagnose cytomegalovirus status from the catalog of TCR beta chain sequences. In a later analysis, V and J genes were assigned by comparing TCR nucleotide sequences against IMGT/GENE-DB human TR gene sequences. In a later analysis, CDR3 sequences and most-parsimonious VDJ recombination scenarios were assigned using the TCRdist pipeline. In a later analysis, each TCR beta chain was defined by its CDR3 amino acid sequence together with its V-gene family, and reads lacking a unique V-gene family were excluded. In a later analysis, a few hundred highly shared, low-generation-probability nucleotide sequences were removed to address suspected cross-contamination and a sequencing artifact. For each public chain, a later analysis derived a clonal expansion index from normalized ranks of inferred template counts within each repertoire. In a later analysis, generation probabilities were computed using a VDJ recombination model fitted to out-of-frame rearrangements, and the results were checked against IGoR. Hypergeometric tests were used in a later analysis to score TCR-TCR, TCR-HLA and TCR-CMV co-occurrence, with a repertoire-size bias correction applied to the TCR pairs. To estimate false discovery rates, a later analysis permuted the HLA or CMV assignments 20 times. A later analysis grouped co-occurring TCRs with DBSCAN, adding TCRdist sequence similarity when clustering within HLA-allele-positive subsets. Repertoires with fewer than 30,000 or more than 120,000 public chains were left out of co-occurrence clustering, as were roughly five repertoires with anomalous nucleotide sharing. TCRdb holds this immuneACCESS table with in-frame rearrangements only. Some clones are missing; in checked studies, unresolved V genes explain under half, and the rest has no known cause. V, J and clone size are those of that table, while D and trimming were read from the DNA. For this sample the table gives more than 140,000 clones, of which 60% to 80% were detected only once. About 1.6% of the sample lies in the top ten.

For this clone: The antigen it recognizes is unknown. No base qualities exist here, and no much larger clone lies one base off it.

The cohort consisted of approximately 670 healthy bone marrow donors. All cohort members were sampled while nominally healthy, although unrecorded immune exposures were likely present. The donor was CMV seronegative and was included in the group of about 350 seronegative cohort members. A peripheral blood sample was provided by each donor, and peripheral blood mononuclear cells were used for TCR beta sequencing. The Qiagen DNeasy Blood Extraction Kit was used to extract genomic DNA from the blood cell samples. From cysteine to phenylalanine, the CDR3 is 17 amino acids long. Only the CDR3 region is kept as DNA, spanning 51 bases read in frame from base 1. For CDR1 and CDR2, the germline V gene lists SGDLS and YYNGEE. The V and J ends are trimmed by 1 base and 6 bases, leaving 22 bases between them.

The chain is made from TRBV9 and TRBJ1-2; perhaps TRBD1 is the D gene, with 5 bases matching. Sequences were obtained from PBMCs. The source is a female donor in good health and CMV-seronegative. The nucleotide sequence reads as follows: TGTGCCAGCAGCGTAAGCTCTAGGGGCATCCAAGGCCATGGCTACACCTTC. It is translated as CASSVSSRGIQGHGYTF.